Given below is one T cell receptor beta chain in context. What antigen it recognizes has not been identified. No clone much larger than this one lies a single base away; base qualities are absent. The record originates from a study of blood T cell repertoires in COVID-19 (dated by TCRdb to about 2020). With respect to the entire study: Collaborator samples came from the United States, Italy and Spain and covered acute and convalescent phases of COVID-19. The material from the prospective study consisted of cDNA or gDNA derived from T cells, B-cell-depleted T cells, or PBMCs. Subjects who had been exposed to COVID-19, were actively infected with it, or had recovered from it provided the deeply sampled blood TCRbeta repertoires that made up the dataset. The repertoires were released in a freely available public database intended as a resource for research on the immune response to SARS-CoV-2. The samples were drawn from two sources: the first 160 participants of the ongoing ImmuneRACE study, and 1,200 or so subjects contributed by 6 global collaborators. Sample metadata almost always included a de-identified subject ID, COVID-19 status, age in years and sex. Where available, HLA class I and class II types were taken from metadata supplied by the sample provider and were not determined by assay-based typing.

The immunoSEQ Assay, a bias-controlled multiplex PCR, was used to amplify TCRbeta CDR3 regions from genomic DNA. The published analysis was carried out like this. The number of nucleated cells in each sample was estimated by amplification of reference gene primers within the assay. To quantify the absolute abundance of each unique TCRbeta CDR3 rearrangement, sequence reads were collapsed and filtered. For each sample, productive Simpson clonality was calculated by taking the square root of Simpson's diversity index across productive rearrangements. TCRdb retrieved this table from immuneACCESS and kept in-frame rearrangements only. Not all clones are present; in checked studies, unresolved V genes account for under half, and no reason is known for the remainder. V and J calls and clone size are as listed in that table; D and trimming were resolved from the DNA. The sample table shows approximately 190,000 clones, and roughly four fifths are seen once. The biggest ten clones account for less than 8.5% of the sample.

Study-wide findings and limitations: The amount of clinical and demographic metadata varied by source and participant and was provided uncurated.

Participants in the prospective study were aged about 18 to 95 years, lived in some 24 United States geographic areas, and enrolled through a virtual design. In the prospective study, participants were assigned to cohorts based on the clinical history participants reported in a screening survey and a study questionnaire. For ImmuneRACE Cohort 3, a participant was defined as recovered based on two consecutive negative NP/OP PCR tests, clearance by a healthcare professional, or resolution of symptoms. Each participant in the prospective study had whole blood, serum and a nasopharyngeal or oropharyngeal swab collected by mobile phlebotomists. Additional blood draws and questionnaires over an approximately two-month period could optionally be provided by prospective study participants. Blood samples from the prospective study were shipped frozen or at room temperature prior to DNA extraction. The CDR3 holds 17 amino acids from the cysteine to the phenylalanine. The only DNA kept is the CDR3, 51 bases in frame from the first base. The germline V gene (reference sequence) yields LGHDT for CDR1 and YNNKEL for CDR2. The junction shows trimming of 0 bases on V and 6 bases on J, and the gene matches do not reach 11 bases of it.

The chain uses TRBV3-1 (or the pseudogene TRBV3-2) and TRBJ1-3, with 7 central nucleotides matching TRBD1. The source is a man aged 40-49 years who had recovered from COVID-19. The sequenced sample consisted of PBMCs or T cells enriched from blood (not recorded which). The CDR3 corresponds to CASSQDLGTARTNTIYF. Read as DNA, the sequence is TGTGCCAGCAGCCAAGATTTAGGGACAGCGAGAACAAACACCATATATTTT.